These T cell receptor beta chains were read from a single sample in a study of cytomegalovirus exposure and HLA in healthy donors. The table came from immunoSEQ multiplex PCR; TCRdb's copy has only in-frame clones and leaves some out. The data contain hundreds of thousands of clones, roughly 84% of them seen just once; the ten biggest clones take up approximately 2%. Input material: PBMCs. The receptors stem from a woman in her late teens or twenties in good health and CMV-seropositive. CDR3s include the opening cysteine and the closing phenylalanine or tryptophan. The D gene is left open where the match is weak. Clone size is shown for a subset of rows, as once, few, many or a class of expanded clone.

d_call | j_call | clone_size | v_call | cdr3_nt | cdr3_aa
TRBD1 | TRBJ2-7 | . | TRBV18 | TGTGCCAGCTCAGCGGGGACAGGGGTGAACGAGCAGTACTTC | CASSAGTGVNEQYF
. | TRBJ1-5 | . | TRBV2 | TGTGCGACAACGGTAGGGCAGGGTAATCAGCCCCAGCATTTT | CATTVGQGNQPQHF
. | TRBJ2-7 | . | TRBV12-5 | TGTGCTAGTGGTTTGGTTGTGACGGGGAGGTACGAGCAGTACTTC | CASGLVVTGRYEQYF
TRBD2 | TRBJ2-3 | . | TRBV27 | TGTGCCAGCAGTTACCGCGCGGGACTAGTAAACACAGATACGCAGTATTTT | CASSYRAGLVNTDTQYF
. | TRBJ2-1 | . | TRBV11-3 | TGTGCCAGCAGCCAACAGGGTGTTATTGGTTATGAGCAGTTCTTC | CASSQQGVIGYEQFF
TRBD1 | TRBJ1-1 | . | TRBV4-1 | TGCGCCAGCAGCCAAGAGACAGGGCAAGCTTTCTTT | CASSQETGQAFF
. | TRBJ2-7 | . | TRBV7-7 | TGTGCTAGCAGCTTAGGAACAGGCTATACCTACGAGCAGTACTTC | CASSLGTGYTYEQYF
TRBD1 | TRBJ1-2 | . | TRBV9 | TGTGCCAGCAGCGTTTTACCGGGACAGGGGGCGCACGGCTACACCTTC | CASSVLPGQGAHGYTF
TRBD1 | TRBJ1-2 | . | TRBV4-1 | TGCGCCAGCAGCCAACCGGACAGGGCCTCCTATGGCTACACCTTC | CASSQPDRASYGYTF
. | TRBJ1-2 | . | TRBV7-6 | TGTGCCAGCAGCTCTTACAGGGCTGGCTACACCTTC | CASSSYRAGYTF
. | TRBJ1-2 | . | TRBV30 | TGTGCCTGGAGTGATCTCGGCCCTAGGAGGGGCTACACCTTC | CAWSDLGPRRGYTF
. | TRBJ1-5 | . | TRBV10-3 | TGTGCCATCAGTGGGGAGGGGTATCAGCCCCAGCATTTT | CAISGEGYQPQHF
TRBD1 | TRBJ1-1 | . | TRBV18 | TGTGCCAGCTCACCGTCAGGGGGAGGAACTGAAGCTTTCTTT | CASSPSGGGTEAFF
TRBD2 | TRBJ2-1 | . | TRBV28 | TGTGCCAGCAGTTTATCCGGGACTAGCTACAATGAGCAGTTCTTC | CASSLSGTSYNEQFF
. | TRBJ2-3 | few | TRBV30 | TGTGCCTGGAGTGGAGTCACAGATACGCAGTATTTT | CAWSGVTDTQYF
TRBD1 | TRBJ2-5 | . | TRBV9 | TGTGCCAGCAGCGTCCGGGACAGCCAAGAGACCCAGTACTTC | CASSVRDSQETQYF
. | TRBJ2-1 | once | TRBV11-2 | TGTGCCAGCAGCCAAACAGGGTTCTCCTACAATGAGCAGTTCTTC | CASSQTGFSYNEQFF
TRBD1 | TRBJ2-7 | once | TRBV28 | TGTGCCAGCAGTATACCCAGGGGGCTTACCTACGAGCAGTACTTC | CASSIPRGLTYEQYF
. | TRBJ1-5 | . | TRBV19 | TGTGCCAGTAGTCAAACAGGGCATAGCAATCAGCCCCAGCATTTT | CASSQTGHSNQPQHF
TRBD1 | TRBJ1-2 | . | TRBV19 | TGTGCCAGTAGTACCTCGGACAGGGCCCGGTCCTATGGCTACACCTTC | CASSTSDRARSYGYTF
. | TRBJ1-5 | . | TRBV5-6 | TGTGCCAGCAGCTTGAGGTGGAGATTTGATCAGCCCCAGCATTTT | CASSLRWRFDQPQHF
. | TRBJ1-2 | . | TRBV2 | TGTGCCAGCAGTCCACAGGGACCCTATGGCTACACCTTC | CASSPQGPYGYTF
. | TRBJ2-1 | few | TRBV7-9 | TGTGCCAGCAGCTTAACCTCGTCCCGGGGAGAGCAGTTCTTC | CASSLTSSRGEQFF
TRBD1 | TRBJ1-5 | once | TRBV28 | TGTGCCAGCACCCTCATCCCGGGACAGGGGGATCAAGACAATCAGCCCCAGCATTTT | CASTLIPGQGDQDNQPQHF
. | TRBJ1-1 | . | TRBV6-1 | TGTGCCAGCAGTTCTCCCCGGGGGAACACTGAAGCTTTCTTT | CASSSPRGNTEAFF
TRBD2 | TRBJ2-7 | . | TRBV15 | TGTGCCACCAGCAGAGCCACGGGGGGGGACGAGCAGTACTTC | CATSRATGGDEQYF
. | TRBJ1-1 | . | TRBV9 | TGTGCCAGCAGCCCAGAGGGGGGGAATCAGGTTAGCGCTGAAGCTTTCTTT | CASSPEGGNQVSAEAFF
. | TRBJ2-1 | . | TRBV11-2 | TGTGCCAGCAGTTACAGCAGGGGCAATGAGCAGTTCTTC | CASSYSRGNEQFF
. | TRBJ2-7 | . | TRBV18 | TGTGCCAGCTCACCCCGGGACACCACCTACGAGCAGTACTTC | CASSPRDTTYEQYF
. | TRBJ2-3 | . | TRBV5-1 | TGCGCCAGCAGCGACTGGCTTAGCACAGATACGCAGTATTTT | CASSDWLSTDTQYF
TRBD1 | TRBJ1-1 | . | TRBV4-1 | TGCGCCAGCAGCCAAGTAGGACAGGGGAAAACTGAAGCTTTCTTT | CASSQVGQGKTEAFF
. | TRBJ1-2 | . | TRBV27 | TGTGCCAGCAGTGTACCCGGGAGGGCCAACTATGGCTACACCTTC | CASSVPGRANYGYTF
. | TRBJ2-7 | once | TRBV1 | TGCACCAGCAGGCACGGTAGCGCGGCCATCTACGAGCAGTACTTC | CTSRHGSAAIYEQYF
. | TRBJ1-2 | many | TRBV25-1 | TGTGCCAGCAGTGAATCCCGTCACAGCCTCTATGGCTACACCTTC | CASSESRHSLYGYTF
TRBD1 | TRBJ2-1 | . | TRBV28 | TGTGCCAGCAGTTTATTCCAGCTCTGGGACAGGGTAATCGGTGAGCAGTTCTTC | CASSLFQLWDRVIGEQFF
. | TRBJ2-2 | once | TRBV28 | TGTGCCAGCGGGAGTGGTGCCGGGGAGCTGTTTTTT | CASGSGAGELFF
TRBD2 | TRBJ2-7 | . | TRBV29-1 | TGCAGCGTCGGTGGAGGGACGGGAGGGAAGCACGAGCAGTACTTC | CSVGGGTGGKHEQYF
. | TRBJ1-1 | . | TRBV19 | TGTGCCAGTAGGACAGCCATGTACACTGAAGCTTTCTTT | CASRTAMYTEAFF
TRBD1 | TRBJ1-5 | few | TRBV19 | TGTGCCAGTAGTTTCGACAGGGGCCATCAGCCCCAGCATTTT | CASSFDRGHQPQHF
. | TRBJ1-4 | . | TRBV15 | TGTGCCACCAGCAGACCATTTGTTAGCGAGGGGGTAACAGAGACTAATGAAAAACTGTTTTTT | CATSRPFVSEGVTETNEKLFF
TRBD1 | TRBJ1-2 | . | TRBV6-1 | TGTGCCAGCAGTGGAACAGGGGGCCACTATGGCTACACCTTC | CASSGTGGHYGYTF
. | TRBJ1-5 | . | TRBV9 | TGTGCCAGCAGCGTAGGTCCCGGTCAGCCCCAGCATTTT | CASSVGPGQPQHF
TRBD1 | TRBJ1-1 | . | TRBV9 | TGTGCCAGCAGCGTAGAGGGGACAGCCGAACACACTGAAGCTTTCTTT | CASSVEGTAEHTEAFF
TRBD1 | TRBJ1-5 | . | TRBV7-9 | TGTGCCAGCAGCTGGGACAGGGTCGATCAGCCCCAGCATTTT | CASSWDRVDQPQHF